One TCR beta chain is described in this entry. The CDR3 has 15 residues. After removal of 1 base from V and 2 bases from J, the junction contained 2 bases not matched to a gene. In germline, CDR1 is SGHRS, CDR2 YFSETQ. TCRdb re-analysed the 5' RACE reads in MiXCR, keeping a single row per CDR3 protein. The data show fewer than 250,000 distinct CDR3 sequences, with 7.5% seen just once and roughly 2% held by the top ten. These data come from a study of identical twins. Another study also made use of these data, one on yellow fever vaccine responses in identical twins.

This TCR was sampled from a woman between 18 and 29 years old in good health. The sequenced sample was memory (CD45RO+) T cells sorted from blood. J is TRBJ1-5 and V is TRBV5-1, with 8 bases matching TRBD1. CDR3 sequence: CASSLMTGGNQPQHF. CDR3 in DNA: TGCGCCAGCAGCTTGATGACAGGGGGCAATCAGCCCCAGCATTTT.